In its sample, the clone carrying this T cell receptor beta chain was seen a few times. The target antigen is unknown. The data originate from a study of response to subunit inactivated influenza vaccine. General study results and limits: New T cells are recruited in small numbers by each seasonal influenza vaccination, according to the authors' suggestion.

J was trimmed by 1 base and V by 2 bases; bases with no gene match: 7. CDR3 size: 15 residues. CDR1 SQVTM and CDR2 ANQGSEA come from the germline V gene. A single record per CDR3 protein comes from TCRdb applying MiXCR to the RT-PCR reads. The sample lists some 500,000 distinct CDR3 sequences; approximately 15% were seen once. This TCR was recovered from a man between 50 and 70 years old who received an inactivated influenza vaccine. This specimen consisted of CD4+ T cells sorted from PBMCs, obtained 23 to 25 months after vaccination. The V and J genes are TRBV29-1 and TRBJ1-2, with 7 positions matching TRBD1. CDR3 sequence (DNA): TGCAGCGTTGAAAGGACAGGCACGCTTAACTATGGCTACACCTTC. Residues: CSVERTGTLNYGYTF.